This is a list of T cell receptor beta chains from one sample in a study of post-analysis software for immune sequencing data. TCRdb processed the PCR reads anew with MiXCR; each CDR3 protein has one entry. The sample lists 750,000 to 900,000 distinct CDR3 sequences, around 46% occurring once. The sequencing input was blood. The receptors originated from a girl aged 10 to 17 with multiple sclerosis. CDR3s include the opening cysteine and the closing phenylalanine or tryptophan. D genes are given only for firm matches. Clone size is not always given. Where it is, it says once, few, many or a class for expanded clones.

>many|TRBD2|TRBJ2-7|TRBV7-8
TGTGCCAGCAGCCCCGGACTAGCGCAGACCTACGAGCAGTACTTC
CASSPGLAQTYEQYF
>-|TRBD1|TRBJ1-6|TRBV3-1
TGTGCCAGCAGCCAAGGGACAGGGGGCTCGAATTCACCCCTCCACTTT
CASSQGTGGSNSPLHF
>-|TRBD2|TRBJ2-5|TRBV2
TGTGCCAGCTCGGGACTAGCGGGAGCGGATGAGCAGTACTTC
CASSGLAGADEQYF
>-|-|TRBJ1-6|TRBV13
TGTGCCAGCAGCTTTCGCAGCCCCTTCGACGGCCTGGATAATTCACCCCTCCACTTT
CASSFRSPFDGLDNSPLHF
>-|TRBD2|TRBJ2-5|TRBV4-2
TGTGCCAGCAGCCAAGATCAGTGGGGACTAGCGGATCAAGAGACCCAGTACTTC
CASSQDQWGLADQETQYF
>few|-|TRBJ2-3|TRBV6-6
TGTGCCAGCAGTTACGGGAGACTAGATTTGGATACGCAGTATTTT
CASSYGRLDLDTQYF
>once|TRBD1|TRBJ2-7|TRBV20-1
TGCAGTGCTAGACCTTGGACAGGCAGGGCCTACGAGCAGTACTTC
CSARPWTGRAYEQYF
>once|-|TRBJ2-1|TRBV7-8
TGTGCCAGCAGCTTAGGGCAGGGGAACAATGAGCAGTTCTTC
CASSLGQGNNEQFF
>-|-|TRBJ2-1|TRBV7-2
TGTGCCAGCAGGGAAACGGGCAATGAGCAGTTCTTC
CASRETGNEQFF
>-|-|TRBJ2-1|TRBV14
TGTGCCAGCAGCCAAGATAGTACCGATTACAATGAGCAGTTCTTC
CASSQDSTDYNEQFF
>-|TRBD2|TRBJ2-5|TRBV20-1
TGCAGTGGTCGACTAGCGGGATACAATGAGCAGTACTTC
CSGRLAGYNEQYF
>few|-|TRBJ2-7|TRBV7-9
TGTGCCAGCAGCTTAGAAGGGGACGAGCAGTACTTC
CASSLEGDEQYF
>few|-|TRBJ1-2|TRBV5-5
TGTGCCAGCAGCTTGGGACATCTTACTAACTATGGCTACACCTTC
CASSLGHLTNYGYTF
>-|TRBD2|TRBJ2-1|TRBV27
TGTGCCAGCAGCCAGGCTCGGACTAGCGGGAGCTCCTACAATGAGCAGTTCTTC
CASSQARTSGSSYNEQFF
>-|-|TRBJ1-4|TRBV20-1
TGCAGTGCTAGAAGGGCGGAAAAACTGTTTTTT
CSARRAEKLFF
>-|TRBD2|TRBJ2-7|TRBV20-1
TGCAGTGCCGCCGGGACTAGTGGCGAGCAGTACTTC
CSAAGTSGEQYF
>many|-|TRBJ1-2|TRBV12-3/TRBV12-4
TGTGCCAGCAGTTTAGGTGGTGGCTACACCTTC
CASSLGGGYTF
>few|-|TRBJ2-5|TRBV15
TGTGCCACCCGGGCGAAGGCCTCCGCGGGAGAGACCCAGTACTTC
CATRAKASAGETQYF
>few|-|TRBJ2-3|TRBV4-3
TGCGCCAGCAGCCAAGATCTAGAAAGGATTAGAGATACGCAGTATTTT
CASSQDLERIRDTQYF
>-|-|TRBJ2-7|TRBV5-4
TGTGCCAGCAGCTTGGATGGTACCGGGAGTTTATACGAGCAGTACTTC
CASSLDGTGSLYEQYF
>once|-|TRBJ1-1|TRBV2
TGTGCCAGCAGTGGGGAGGGTCTAACTGAAGCTTTCTTT
CASSGEGLTEAFF
>-|TRBD1|TRBJ2-5|TRBV20-1
TGCAGTGCTGACGGGACAGCCAACCAAGAGACCCAGTACTTC
CSADGTANQETQYF
>-|TRBD2|TRBJ2-7|TRBV29-1
TGCAGCGTTCCCTGGGGGGGCGAGCAGTACTTC
CSVPWGGEQYF
>-|-|TRBJ2-7|TRBV30
TGTGCCTCCCTGAGCACCTACGAGCAGTACTTC
CASLSTYEQYF
>many|-|TRBJ2-5|TRBV29-1
TGCAGCGTTTGGGGCTTAGAAGAGACCCAGTACTTC
CSVWGLEETQYF
>-|-|TRBJ2-1|TRBV24-1
TGTGCCACCAGTGACCGGGGGTCCGGTTTGGATGAGCAGTTCTTC
CATSDRGSGLDEQFF
>-|-|TRBJ1-1|TRBV6-5
TGTGCCAGCAGTTACTTTTCGGGCAACACTGAAGCTTTCTTT
CASSYFSGNTEAFF
>few|-|TRBJ1-5|TRBV5-6
TGTGCCAGCAGCTTGTGGGGAGGCCATCAGCCCCAGCATTTT
CASSLWGGHQPQHF
>-|-|TRBJ2-7|TRBV20-1
TGCAGTGCTAGAGATCCCGCTGGCTCCTACGAGCAGTACTTC
CSARDPAGSYEQYF
>-|TRBD1|TRBJ1-2|TRBV28
TGTGCCAGCAGCCTGACCGGGACAGGGGACAACTATGGCTACACCTTC
CASSLTGTGDNYGYTF
>few|-|TRBJ1-2|TRBV9
TGTGCCAGCAGCGGCCATGGCTACACCTTC
CASSGHGYTF
>-|-|TRBJ2-7|TRBV27
TGTGCCAGCAGCATGACAGGTAATCACTACGAGCAGTACTTC
CASSMTGNHYEQYF
>-|-|TRBJ1-5|TRBV20-1
TGCAGTGCTAGGGAAGACGGCCCTCAGCCCCAGCATTTT
CSAREDGPQPQHF
>-|TRBD2|TRBJ2-7|TRBV29-1
TGCAGCGTCGGGGGGGGTCTATCCTACGAGCAGTACTTC
CSVGGGLSYEQYF
>-|TRBD2|TRBJ2-7|TRBV5-1
TGCGCCAGCACTCGGGATTGGACTAGCGCTAACGAGCAGTACTTC
CASTRDWTSANEQYF
>-|-|TRBJ1-1|TRBV30
TGTGCCTCGGCTCGGGGCACTGAAGCTTTCTTT
CASARGTEAFF
>few|-|TRBJ2-3|TRBV28
TGTGCCAGCAGTTCCAGCGAACAAGGGAGCACAGATACGCAGTATTTT
CASSSSEQGSTDTQYF
>many|TRBD2|TRBJ2-2|TRBV14
TGTGCCAGCAGCCTCTTAGCGGGATGGACCGGGGAGCTGTTTTTT
CASSLLAGWTGELFF
>few|TRBD1|TRBJ1-1|TRBV7-9
TGTGCCAGCAGGTGGACAGGCTCAAACACTGAAGCTTTCTTT
CASRWTGSNTEAFF